A single count supports the clone carrying this T cell receptor beta chain. A junction end diverges from the germline sequence, so it may reflect a read error. This sample was included in a study of naive and memory T cell subsets. The SP2 primer and nested alpha and beta constant region primers amplified ligated cDNA in four rounds. MiXCR, applied by TCRdb to the 5' RACE reads, yields one record per CDR3 protein. The sample has about 48,000 distinct CDR3 sequences, 4.7% seen once; the top ten hold more than 0.75%. The germline CDR1 and CDR2 sequences are MNHEY and SVGEGT. The CDR3 extends over 19 amino acids. TCR cDNA received a 3' ligated oligonucleotide that carried a UMI.

The J gene is TRBJ2-6, the V gene TRBV6-2 or TRBV6-3, with a tentative D call TRBD1 (6 bases). The clonotype originates from a female donor in good health. CDR3 in DNA: TGTGCCAGCAGCCTCTTTGGCAGGGGTGTTTCCTCTGGGGCCAGCGTCCTGACTTTC. Protein: CASSLFGRGVSSGASVLTF.